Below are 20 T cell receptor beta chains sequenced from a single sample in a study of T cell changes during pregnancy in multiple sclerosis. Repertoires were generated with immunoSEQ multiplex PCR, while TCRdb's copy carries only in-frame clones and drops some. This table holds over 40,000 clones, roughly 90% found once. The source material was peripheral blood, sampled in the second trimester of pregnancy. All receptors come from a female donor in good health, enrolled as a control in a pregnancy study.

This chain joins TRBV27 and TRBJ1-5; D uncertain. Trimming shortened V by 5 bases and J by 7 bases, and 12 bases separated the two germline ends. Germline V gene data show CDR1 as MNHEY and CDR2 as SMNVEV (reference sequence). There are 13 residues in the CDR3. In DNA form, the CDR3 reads TGTGCCAGCAGTCTGGGCGAGGGACAGCCCCAGCATTTT. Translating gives CASSLGEGQPQHF.

CDR3 residues: CASSYSGGGLTEAFF. CDR3 DNA sequence: TGTGCCAGCAGTTACTCAGGGGGGGGGCTCACTGAAGCTTTCTTT. This chain links TRBV6-5 with TRBJ1-1, with D maybe TRBD1 (6 bases). Germline V gene lookup returns CDR1 MNHEY and CDR2 SVGAGI. V shed 0 bases and J shed 4 bases, with 12 bases lying between them. CDR3 size: 15 residues.

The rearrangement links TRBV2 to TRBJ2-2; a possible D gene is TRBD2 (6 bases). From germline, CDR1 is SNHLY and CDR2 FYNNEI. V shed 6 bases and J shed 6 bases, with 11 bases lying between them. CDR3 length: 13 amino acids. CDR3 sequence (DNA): TGTGCCAGCAGGATAGCGGTGGCCGGGGAGCTGTTTTTT. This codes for CASRIAVAGELFF. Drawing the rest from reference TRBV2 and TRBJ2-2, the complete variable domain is EPEVTQTPSHQVTQMGQEVILRCVPISNHLYFYWYRQILGQKVEFLVSFYNNEISEKSEIFDDQFSVERPDGSNFTLKIRSTKLEDSAMYFCASRIAVAGELFFGEGSRLTVL.

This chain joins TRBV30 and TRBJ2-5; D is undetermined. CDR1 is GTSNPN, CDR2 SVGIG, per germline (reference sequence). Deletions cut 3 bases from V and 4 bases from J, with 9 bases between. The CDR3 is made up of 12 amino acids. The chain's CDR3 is CAWSARVETQYF. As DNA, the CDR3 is TGTGCCTGGAGCGCCCGAGTAGAGACCCAGTACTTC.

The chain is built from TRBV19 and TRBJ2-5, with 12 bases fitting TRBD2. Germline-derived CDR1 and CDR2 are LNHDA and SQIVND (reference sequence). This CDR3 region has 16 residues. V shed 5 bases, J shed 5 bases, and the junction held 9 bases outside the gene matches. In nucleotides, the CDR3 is TGTGCCAGTAGTCAAACGACTAGCGGGAGTGGTGAGACCCAGTACTTC. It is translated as CASSQTTSGSGETQYF. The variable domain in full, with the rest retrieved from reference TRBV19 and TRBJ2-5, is DGGITQSPKYLFRKEGQNVTLSCEQNLNHDAMYWYRQDPGQGLRLIYYSQIVNDFQKGDIAEGYSVSREKKESFPLTVTSAQKNPTAFYLCASSQTTSGSGETQYFGPGTRLLVL.

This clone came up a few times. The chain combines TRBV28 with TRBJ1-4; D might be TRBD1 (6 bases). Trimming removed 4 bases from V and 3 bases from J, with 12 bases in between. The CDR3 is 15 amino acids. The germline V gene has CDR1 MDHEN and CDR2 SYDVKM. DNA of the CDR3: TGTGCCAGCAGTTCCTATTCAGGGGCTAATGAAAAACTGTTTTTT. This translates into CASSSYSGANEKLFF.

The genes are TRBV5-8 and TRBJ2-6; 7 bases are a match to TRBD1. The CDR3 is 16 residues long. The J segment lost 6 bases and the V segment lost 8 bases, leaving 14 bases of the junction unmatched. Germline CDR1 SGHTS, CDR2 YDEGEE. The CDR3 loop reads CASTGDGRRVANVLTF. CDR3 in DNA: TGTGCCAGTACAGGGGATGGCAGGCGAGTGGCCAACGTCCTGACTTTC. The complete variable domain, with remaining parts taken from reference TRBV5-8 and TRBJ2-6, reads EAGVTQSPTHLIKTRGQQATLRCSPISGHTSVYWYQQALGLGLQFLLWYDEGEERNRGNFPPRFSGRQFPNYSSELNVNALELEDSALYLCASTGDGRRVANVLTFGAGSRLTVL.

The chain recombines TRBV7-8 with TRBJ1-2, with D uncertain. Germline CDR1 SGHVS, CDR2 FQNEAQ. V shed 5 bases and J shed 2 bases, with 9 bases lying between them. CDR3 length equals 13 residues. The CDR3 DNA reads TGTGCCAGCAGCCCCACAGTGAACTATGGCTACACCTTC. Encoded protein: CASSPTVNYGYTF.

CDR3 nucleotide sequence: TGTGCCAGCAGCAAAAGGACAGTCGGCTATGGCTACACCTTC. Translated, it gives CASSKRTVGYGYTF. The chain joins TRBV5-6 to TRBJ1-2, with a possible D match to TRBD1 (6 bases). Trimming left V 4 bases short and J 4 bases short, with 14 bases between. The CDR3 is 14 residues long. Germline-derived CDR1 and CDR2 are SGHDT and YYEEEE.

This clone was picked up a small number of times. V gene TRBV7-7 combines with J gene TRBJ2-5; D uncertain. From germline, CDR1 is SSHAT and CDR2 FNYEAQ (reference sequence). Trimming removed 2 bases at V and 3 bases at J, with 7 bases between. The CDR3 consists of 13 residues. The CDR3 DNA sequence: TGTGCCAGCAGCTTACGTACAAAAGAGACCCAGTACTTC. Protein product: CASSLRTKETQYF.

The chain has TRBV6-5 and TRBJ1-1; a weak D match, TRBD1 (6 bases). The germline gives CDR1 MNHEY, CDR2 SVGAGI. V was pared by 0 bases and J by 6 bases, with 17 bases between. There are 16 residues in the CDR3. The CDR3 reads CASSYSRSGSGAEAFF. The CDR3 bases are TGTGCCAGCAGTTACTCCCGTTCGGGATCAGGGGCTGAAGCTTTCTTT.

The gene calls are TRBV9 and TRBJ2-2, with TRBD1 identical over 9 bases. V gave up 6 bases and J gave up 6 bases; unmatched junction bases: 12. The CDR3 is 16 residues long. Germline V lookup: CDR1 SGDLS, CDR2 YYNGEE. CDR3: CASTETPGQGSGELFF. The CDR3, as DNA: TGTGCCAGCACCGAAACTCCGGGACAGGGATCCGGGGAGCTGTTTTTT.

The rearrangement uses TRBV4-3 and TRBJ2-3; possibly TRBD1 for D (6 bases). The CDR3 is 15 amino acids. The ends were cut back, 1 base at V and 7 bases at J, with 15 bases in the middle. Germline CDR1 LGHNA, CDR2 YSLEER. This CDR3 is CASSQGQDALYTQYF. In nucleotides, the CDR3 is TGCGCCAGCAGCCAAGGACAGGACGCCTTATATACGCAGTATTTT.

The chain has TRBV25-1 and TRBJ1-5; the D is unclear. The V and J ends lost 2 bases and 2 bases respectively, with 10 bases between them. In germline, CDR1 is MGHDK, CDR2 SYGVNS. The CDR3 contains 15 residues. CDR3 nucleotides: TGTGCCAGCAGTGAACGGGGTGGTGGCAATCAGCCCCAGCATTTT. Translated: CASSERGGGNQPQHF.

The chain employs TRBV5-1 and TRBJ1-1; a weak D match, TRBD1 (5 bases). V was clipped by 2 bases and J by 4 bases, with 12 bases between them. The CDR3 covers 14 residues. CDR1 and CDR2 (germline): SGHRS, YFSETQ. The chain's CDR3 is CASSFRCGGTEAFF. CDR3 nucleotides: TGCGCCAGCAGCTTTAGGTGCGGGGGCACTGAAGCTTTCTTT.

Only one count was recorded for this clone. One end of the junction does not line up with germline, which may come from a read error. CDR3 region: CASRGNLF. The CDR3 DNA follows: TGTGCCAGCCGAGGTAACCTATTC. V and J are TRBV6-1 and TRBJ1-2; D remains ambiguous. Germline CDR1 and CDR2: MNHNS and SASEGT. The CDR3 runs to 8 residues.

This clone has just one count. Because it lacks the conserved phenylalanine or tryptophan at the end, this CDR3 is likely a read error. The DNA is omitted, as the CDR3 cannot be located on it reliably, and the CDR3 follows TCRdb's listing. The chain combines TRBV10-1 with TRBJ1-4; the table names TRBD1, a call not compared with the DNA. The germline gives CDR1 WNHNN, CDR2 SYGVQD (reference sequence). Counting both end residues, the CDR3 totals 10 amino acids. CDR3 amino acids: CANRDRAGYV.

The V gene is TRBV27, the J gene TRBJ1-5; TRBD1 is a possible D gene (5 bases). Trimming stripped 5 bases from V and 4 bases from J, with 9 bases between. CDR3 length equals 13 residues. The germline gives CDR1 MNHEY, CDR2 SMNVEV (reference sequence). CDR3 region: CASSPGGNQPQHF. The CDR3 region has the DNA TGTGCCAGCAGTCCGGGGGGAAATCAGCCCCAGCATTTT.

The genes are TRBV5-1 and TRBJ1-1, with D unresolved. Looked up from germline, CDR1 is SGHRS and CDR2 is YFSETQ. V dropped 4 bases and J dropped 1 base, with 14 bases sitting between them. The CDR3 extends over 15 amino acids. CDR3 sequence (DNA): TGCGCCAGCAGCGCGGAGAGTACCCCGAACACTGAAGCTTTCTTT. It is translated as CASSAESTPNTEAFF.

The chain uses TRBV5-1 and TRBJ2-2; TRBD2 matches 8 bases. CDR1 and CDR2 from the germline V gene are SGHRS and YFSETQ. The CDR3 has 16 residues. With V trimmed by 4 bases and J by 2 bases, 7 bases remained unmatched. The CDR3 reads CASSPRTSSNTGELFF. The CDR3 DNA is TGCGCCAGCAGCCCACGGACTAGCTCAAACACCGGGGAGCTGTTTTTT.